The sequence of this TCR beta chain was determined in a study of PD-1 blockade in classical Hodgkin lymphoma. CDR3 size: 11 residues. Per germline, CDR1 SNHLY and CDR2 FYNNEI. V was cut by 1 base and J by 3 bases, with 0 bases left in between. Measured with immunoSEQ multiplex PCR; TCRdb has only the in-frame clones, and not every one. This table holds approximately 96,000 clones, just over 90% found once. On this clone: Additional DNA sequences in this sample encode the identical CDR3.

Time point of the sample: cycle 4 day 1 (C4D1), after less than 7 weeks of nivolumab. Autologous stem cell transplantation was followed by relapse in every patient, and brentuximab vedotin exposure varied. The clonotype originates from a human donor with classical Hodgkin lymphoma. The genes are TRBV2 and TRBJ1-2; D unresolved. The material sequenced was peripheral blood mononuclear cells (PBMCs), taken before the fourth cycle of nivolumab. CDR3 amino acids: CASSEDYGYTF. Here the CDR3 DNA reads TGTGCCAGCAGTGAAGACTATGGCTACACCTTC.